One and the same sample provided the 26 T cell receptor beta chains below, sequenced in a study of blood T cell repertoires in COVID-19. Assay used: immunoSEQ multiplex PCR; TCRdb lists only in-frame clones, some missing. Here the sample spans 350,000 to 500,000 clones, more than 70% being singletons. Sequenced input: PBMCs or T cells enriched from blood (not recorded which). These receptors all come from a woman aged 18-30 years who had been exposed to COVID-19.

This clone occurred once. The chain uses TRBV7-2 and TRBJ2-5; D might be TRBD1 (6 bases). The CDR3 covers 14 residues. V was pared by 7 bases and J by 7 bases, with 19 bases between. CDR1 SGHTA and CDR2 FQGNSA come from the germline V gene. The CDR3 here is CASTGQASWGTQYF. CDR3 DNA: TGTGCCAGCACGGGACAAGCTTCCTGGGGGACCCAGTACTTC.

This chain links TRBV27 with TRBJ2-5; 12 bases align to TRBD2. Germline lookup yields CDR1 MNHEY and CDR2 SMNVEV (reference sequence). CDR3 length: 15 amino acids. The junction had 0 bases not matched to a gene; V was cut back by 0 bases and J by 4 bases. CDR3 nucleotide sequence: TGTGCCAGCAGTTTATCGGGACTAGCGGGAGAGACCCAGTACTTC. This sequence encodes CASSLSGLAGETQYF.

The chain combines TRBV4-2 with TRBJ2-6; 7 positions agree with TRBD2. Germline trimming cut 1 base from V and 0 bases from J; bases unmatched to any gene: 0. Germline V gene lookup returns CDR1 LGHNA and CDR2 YNFKEQ. The CDR3 has 16 residues. CDR3 sequence (DNA): TGTGCCAGCAGCCAAGCTAGCGGCTCTGGGGCCAACGTCCTGACTTTC. Translated, it gives CASSQASGSGANVLTF.

The chain couples TRBV5-1 to TRBJ2-1, with a possible D match to TRBD2 (6 bases). V was cut by 1 base and J by 8 bases, with 19 bases left in between. The length of the CDR3 is 16 residues. Germline V gives CDR1 SGHRS, CDR2 YFSETQ. DNA of the CDR3: TGCGCCAGCAGCTTGACGCTAACGGGAGAGGGATATGAGCAGTTCTTC. This sequence encodes CASSLTLTGEGYEQFF. Complete variable domain (other parts from reference TRBV5-1 and TRBJ2-1): KAGVTQTPRYLIKTRGQQVTLSCSPISGHRSVSWYQQTPGQGLQFLFEYFSETQRNKGNFPGRFSGRQFSNSRSEMNVSTLELGDSALYLCASSLTLTGEGYEQFFGPGTRLTVL.

This CDR3 reads CASSGVLNYGYTF. The CDR3, as DNA: TGCGCCAGCAGCGGAGTACTAAACTATGGCTACACCTTC. The V call is TRBV10-2, the J call TRBJ1-2; D remains unclear. The ends were cut back, 6 bases at V and 2 bases at J, with 10 bases in the middle. The CDR3 consists of 13 residues. CDR1 WSHSY and CDR2 SAAADI come from the germline V gene.

This chain joins TRBV15 and TRBJ2-5; D might be TRBD2 (6 bases). CDR1 LNHNV and CDR2 YYDKDF come from the germline V gene (reference sequence). This CDR3 spans 14 amino acids. Trimming shortened V by 4 bases and J by 2 bases, and 11 bases separated the two germline ends. For the CDR3, the DNA is TGTGCCACCAGCATCCGGAGGGCTCAAGAGACCCAGTACTTC. Translating gives CATSIRRAQETQYF.

This chain connects TRBV9 to TRBJ1-2; TRBD1 might be the D (5 bases). The CDR3 spans 13 residues. Trimming stripped 1 base from V and 7 bases from J, with 11 bases between. Germline V gene sequence: CDR1 SGDLS, CDR2 YYNGEE. Here the CDR3 reads CASSVTRGSGYTF. In nucleotides, the CDR3 is TGTGCCAGCAGCGTAACCCGGGGGAGTGGCTACACCTTC.

The genes are TRBV7-2 and TRBJ1-3, with TRBD1 matching 7 bases. The CDR3 has 15 residues. Germline CDR1 reads SGHTA; CDR2 reads FQGNSA. J gave up 0 bases and V 4 bases, and 3 bases lay outside the gene matches. The CDR3 here is CASSSQGFSGNTIYF. In DNA, the CDR3 is TGTGCCAGCAGCTCACAGGGGTTCTCTGGAAACACCATATATTTT. The entire variable domain, with the rest obtained from reference TRBV7-2 and TRBJ1-3, is as follows: GAGVSQSPSNKVTEKGKDVELRCDPISGHTALYWYRQSLGQGLEFLIYFQGNSAPDKSGLPSDRFSAERTGGSVSTLTIQRTQQEDSAVYLCASSSQGFSGNTIYFGEGSWLTVV.

This clone turned up a few times. The CDR3 region is CASSLTGGNEKLFF. CDR3 nucleotide sequence: TGTGCCAGCAGCTTGACAGGGGGTAATGAAAAACTGTTTTTT. The chain carries TRBV5-5 and TRBJ1-4; 8 nucleotides align to TRBD1. CDR1 and CDR2 (germline): SGHKS, YYEKEE (reference sequence). This CDR3 contains 14 residues. With V trimmed by 1 base and J by 4 bases, 0 bases remained unmatched.

The sample holds one count of this clone. This sequence joins TRBV3-1 (or the pseudogene TRBV3-2) and TRBJ2-5, with a tentative D call TRBD2 (6 bases). The V end was cut by 6 bases, the J end by 5 bases, with 22 bases between. Germline-derived CDR1 and CDR2 are LGHDT and YNNKEL (reference sequence). This CDR3 is built from 16 residues. CDR3 residues: CASRNDLQRVPETQYF. CDR3 bases: TGTGCCAGCAGAAACGACTTACAGCGGGTGCCGGAGACCCAGTACTTC.

V usage is TRBV6-5 and J usage is TRBJ1-1; D call uncertain. Trimming left V 10 bases short and J 2 bases short, with 11 bases between. The length of the CDR3 is 12 residues. Germline CDR1 reads MNHEY; CDR2 reads SVGAGI. CDR3 DNA: TGTGCCACCCGACCGGGAAACACTGAAGCTTTCTTT. It translates to CATRPGNTEAFF.

The V call is TRBV18, the J call TRBJ1-6, with D perhaps TRBD1 (5 bases). The CDR3 runs to 15 residues. CDR1 KGHSH and CDR2 LQKENI come from the germline V gene. The V end was cut by 2 bases, the J end by 3 bases, with 8 bases between. The CDR3: CASSPARVYNSPLHF. The CDR3 DNA reads TGTGCCAGCTCACCAGCCAGGGTCTATAATTCACCCCTCCACTTT. The whole variable domain, remainder taken from reference TRBV18 and TRBJ1-6, is NAGVMQNPRHLVRRRGQEARLRCSPMKGHSHVYWYRQLPEEGLKFMVYLQKENIIDESGMPKERFSAEFPKEGPSILRIQQVVRGDSAAYFCASSPARVYNSPLHFGNGTRLTVT.

The CDR3 loop is CASSLGSGVGGYTF. CDR3 nucleotides: TGCGCCAGCAGCTTGGGATCAGGGGTTGGTGGCTACACCTTC. The chain joins TRBV5-1 to TRBJ1-2, with D possibly being TRBD1 (6 bases). CDR3 length equals 14 residues. Looked up from germline, CDR1 is SGHRS and CDR2 is YFSETQ. V was shortened by 0 bases and J by 7 bases, with 13 bases between the two germline ends.

This clone was detected only a few times. The rearrangement uses TRBV2 and TRBJ2-2; TRBD2 is a possible D gene (6 bases). There are 18 residues in the CDR3. V lost 0 bases and J lost 1, with 15 bases in between. CDR1 is SNHLY and CDR2 is FYNNEI in the germline V gene. The CDR3 loop reads CASSEATGGLLNTGELFF. CDR3 nucleotides: TGTGCCAGCAGTGAAGCAACCGGGGGTCTCTTGAACACCGGGGAGCTGTTTTTT.

The chain employs TRBV19 and TRBJ1-2; 8 bases are a match to TRBD1. The germline V gene encodes CDR1 LNHDA and CDR2 SQIVND (reference sequence). V trimming: 5 bases; J trimming: 0 bases; junction bases outside the gene matches: 5. The CDR3 covers 15 residues. The CDR3 is CASSPGQGANYGYTF. In DNA form, the CDR3 reads TGTGCCAGTAGTCCCGGACAGGGAGCTAACTATGGCTACACCTTC.

The chain couples TRBV7-8 to TRBJ2-7; D is undetermined. Per germline, CDR1 SGHVS and CDR2 FQNEAQ. The CDR3 length is 14 residues. Trimming left V 4 bases short and J 4 bases short, with 14 bases between. This CDR3 reads CASSSVSGSYEQYF. In DNA form, the CDR3 reads TGTGCCAGCAGCTCCGTTTCCGGTAGTTACGAGCAGTACTTC.

The chain uses TRBV6-5 and TRBJ2-1, with D unresolved. The CDR3 is 11 amino acids. Per the germline V gene, CDR1 is MNHEY and CDR2 is SVGAGI. V dropped 2 bases and J dropped 8 bases, with 4 bases sitting between them. The chain's CDR3 is CASSYLHEQFF. The CDR3, as DNA: TGTGCCAGCAGTTACCTCCATGAGCAGTTCTTC.

This clone occurred a few times. J is TRBJ2-7 and V is TRBV12-3 or TRBV12-4; TRBD2 is a possible D gene (6 bases). The length of the CDR3 is 11 residues. With 6 bases removed from V and 7 bases from J, the gap between germline ends came to 10 bases. CDR3 nucleotide sequence: TGTGCCAGCAGAACTGGGAGGGAGCAGTACTTC. Translated, it gives CASRTGREQYF.

This rearrangement joins TRBV20-1 to TRBJ1-1; tentatively, D is TRBD1 (5 bases). The CDR3 runs 14 residues. The germline V and J ends were trimmed by 3 bases and 3 bases, with 14 bases remaining between them. Germline V gene data show CDR1 as DFQATT and CDR2 as SNEGSKA (reference sequence). The CDR3 region has the DNA TGCAGTGCTAGTTCCGGGGGGTCGTACACTGAAGCTTTCTTT. It encodes CSASSGGSYTEAFF.

The J gene is TRBJ1-3, the V gene TRBV5-1, with a weak D call TRBD1 (6 bases). The V gene's germline CDR1 is SGHRS and CDR2 YFSETQ. CDR3 length equals 17 residues. V dropped 0 bases and J dropped 1 base, with 14 bases sitting between them. The CDR3 reads CASSLAGTSASGNTIYF. The CDR3 DNA is TGCGCCAGCAGCTTGGCCGGGACATCCGCTTCTGGAAACACCATATATTTT.

V is TRBV19 and J is TRBJ2-7; D is unresolved. V was cut by 3 bases and J by 3 bases, with 12 bases left in between. CDR1 and CDR2 (germline): LNHDA, SQIVND (reference sequence). The length of the CDR3 is 14 residues. DNA of the CDR3: TGTGCCAGTAGTATTGGGCAGGCAGACTACGAGCAGTACTTC. It yields the protein CASSIGQADYEQYF.

This chain uses TRBV2 with TRBJ2-5; maybe TRBD1 (6 bases). The CDR3 spans 14 residues. V gave up 4 bases and J gave up 5 bases, with 14 bases separating them. The germline V gene encodes CDR1 SNHLY and CDR2 FYNNEI. CDR3 amino acids: CASSVQGMLETQYF. The CDR3 DNA sequence: TGTGCCAGCAGTGTACAGGGTATGTTGGAGACCCAGTACTTC.

The chain combines TRBV20-1 with TRBJ1-2; D is unresolved. Germline values: CDR1 DFQATT, CDR2 SNEGSKA (reference sequence). Trimming removed 3 bases at V and 8 bases at J, with 7 bases between. This CDR3 has 10 amino acids. For the CDR3, the DNA is TGCAGTGCTAGCGGGAGAGGCTACACCTTC. It is translated as CSASGRGYTF.

The chain employs TRBV28 and TRBJ1-5, with 7 bases that match TRBD1. V shed 5 bases and J 9 bases; nucleotides not matched to a gene: 28. CDR1 and CDR2 from the germline V gene are MDHEN and SYDVKM. The CDR3 extends over 20 amino acids. The CDR3 spells CASSQQDRTGRPKIGRPQHF. The CDR3 DNA reads TGTGCCAGCAGTCAACAAGACAGGACAGGCCGTCCCAAGATAGGTCGGCCCCAGCATTTT.

The genes are TRBV5-6 and TRBJ1-2; D may be TRBD1 (5 bases). The germline V and J ends were trimmed by 1 base and 4 bases, with 14 bases remaining between them. The CDR3 totals 15 residues. Germline loops: CDR1 SGHDT, CDR2 YYEEEE. The CDR3: CASSLTGLFVYGYTF. CDR3 sequence (DNA): TGTGCCAGCAGCTTGACAGGCCTATTTGTCTATGGCTACACCTTC.

This chain links TRBV19 with TRBJ2-1; 7 bases are a match to TRBD2. CDR3 length: 13 amino acids. Germline V gene lookup returns CDR1 LNHDA and CDR2 SQIVND (reference sequence). The V segment lost 5 bases and the J segment 6 bases; nucleotides outside the gene matches: 4. The CDR3 coding sequence is TGTGCCAGTAGTGTCTCGGGGGGCAATGAGCAGTTCTTC. This codes for CASSVSGGNEQFF. Filled out from reference TRBV19 and TRBJ2-1, the complete variable domain reads DGGITQSPKYLFRKEGQNVTLSCEQNLNHDAMYWYRQDPGQGLRLIYYSQIVNDFQKGDIAEGYSVSREKKESFPLTVTSAQKNPTAFYLCASSVSGGNEQFFGPGTRLTVL.